This note documents a single T cell receptor (beta chain) sequence. Its target is not known. This specimen comes from a study of T cell responses to AZD1222 COVID-19 vaccine. The V end was cut by 4 bases, the J end by 8 bases, with 11 bases between. The CDR3 covers 13 residues. Germline CDR1 and CDR2: KGHSH and LQKENI. Study conclusions and caveats: The sample set comprised mostly white British donors with more females, and clonal diversity was possibly underestimated. Baseline seropositivity occurred in only 5 to 7 AZD1222 recipients. Targeting of unmutated variant regions was reportedly seen in nearly half of spike-specific TCRs.

Only in-frame clones appear in the TCRdb table, and some are missing; sequencing was by immunoSEQ multiplex PCR. The sample holds roughly 130,000 clones; about 88% are singletons and the top ten take 7.6%. This receptor was identified in an adult in good health. Sequenced here: peripheral blood, sampled on day 0 of AZD1222 vaccination. The rearrangement links TRBV18 to TRBJ1-4; D not certain. CDR3 region: CASSLSVEEKLFF. The CDR3 DNA sequence: TGTGCCAGCTCACTTTCAGTTGAGGAAAAACTGTTTTTT.